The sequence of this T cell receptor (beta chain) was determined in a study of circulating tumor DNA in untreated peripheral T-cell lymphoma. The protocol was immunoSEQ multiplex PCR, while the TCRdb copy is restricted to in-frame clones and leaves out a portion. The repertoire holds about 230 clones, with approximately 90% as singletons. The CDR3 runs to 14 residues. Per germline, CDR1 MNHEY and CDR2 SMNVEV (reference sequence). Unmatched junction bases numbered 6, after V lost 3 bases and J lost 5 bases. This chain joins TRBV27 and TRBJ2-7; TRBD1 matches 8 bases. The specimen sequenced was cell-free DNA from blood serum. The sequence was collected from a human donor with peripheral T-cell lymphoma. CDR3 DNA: TGTGCCAGCAGTTTTGTGGACAGGGTAGACGAGCAGTACTTC. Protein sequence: CASSFVDRVDEQYF.